Each of the 10 T cell receptor beta chains below was sequenced from the same sample in a study of blood T cell repertoires in COVID-19. The repertoire was sequenced with immunoSEQ multiplex PCR; TCRdb's copy has only in-frame clones and lacks some. The sample has about 320,000 clones, about 89% seen once. The specimen sequenced was PBMCs or T cells enriched from blood (not recorded which). These receptors all stem from a man aged 55 to 70 who had recovered from COVID-19.

V is TRBV7-9 and J is TRBJ2-7; D gene ambiguous. V lost 6 bases, J lost 3 bases, and 9 bases lay in between. The CDR3 is 12 residues long. Germline CDR1 SEHNR, CDR2 FQNEAQ (reference sequence). The CDR3 is CASSYTSYEQYF. CDR3 nucleotide sequence: TGTGCCAGCAGTTATACCAGCTACGAGCAGTACTTC. Drawing the rest from reference TRBV7-9 and TRBJ2-7, the complete variable domain is DTGVSQNPRHKITKRGQNVTFRCDPISEHNRLYWYRQTLGQGPEFLTYFQNEAQLEKSRLLSDRFSAERPKGSFSTLEIQRTEQGDSAMYLCASSYTSYEQYFGPGTRLTVT.

V and J are TRBV5-8 and TRBJ2-5; TRBD2 might be the D (5 bases). Trimming took off 0 bases at V and 1 base at J, with 13 bases between the two ends. Germline V gene data show CDR1 as SGHTS and CDR2 as YDEGEE. The CDR3 is 16 amino acids. This CDR3 is CASSLVQRLRQETQYF. CDR3 nucleotides: TGTGCCAGCAGCTTGGTGCAGCGACTACGCCAAGAGACCCAGTACTTC. Full variable domain (rest looked up from reference TRBV5-8 and TRBJ2-5): EAGVTQSPTHLIKTRGQQATLRCSPISGHTSVYWYQQALGLGLQFLLWYDEGEERNRGNFPPRFSGRQFPNYSSELNVNALELEDSALYLCASSLVQRLRQETQYFGPGTRLLVL.

J is TRBJ1-2 and V is TRBV23-1, with a tentative D call TRBD1 (5 bases). TRBV23-1 is known as an ORF, though its function is uncertain. The CDR3 has 16 amino acids. V was cut by 6 bases and J by 0 bases, with 17 bases left in between. The CDR3 coding sequence is TGCGCCAGCAGCCCTATCGGACACCCAGCTAACTATGGCTACACCTTC. As protein: CASSPIGHPANYGYTF.

The chain uses TRBV10-3 and TRBJ2-1, with 8 bases that match TRBD2. The junction had 7 bases not matched to a gene; V was cut back by 5 bases and J by 7 bases. Germline-derived CDR1 and CDR2 are ENHRY and SYGVKD. The CDR3 runs 14 residues. CDR3 amino acids: CAISQGLVGNEQFF. The CDR3 DNA follows: TGTGCCATCAGTCAGGGACTAGTGGGAAATGAGCAGTTCTTC.

V and J are TRBV11-2 and TRBJ2-1; 9 bases are shared with TRBD1. J lost 1 base, V lost 4 bases, and 2 bases had no gene match. The CDR3 consists of 15 residues. Germline lookup yields CDR1 SGHAT and CDR2 FQNNGV. CDR3 nucleotides: TGTGCCAGCAGCTCCGGGACAGGGTCCTACAATGAGCAGTTCTTC. Amino acid sequence: CASSSGTGSYNEQFF.

The V call is TRBV5-1, the J call TRBJ2-7; D unresolved. V lost 4 bases and J lost 4, with 18 bases in between. The CDR3 is made up of 15 amino acids. Germline CDR1 is SGHRS and CDR2 is YFSETQ. The CDR3 loop is CASSPWPFPTYEQYF. CDR3 in DNA: TGCGCCAGCAGCCCCTGGCCCTTTCCCACGTACGAGCAGTACTTC.

The chain recombines TRBV2 with TRBJ1-3, with D perhaps matching TRBD1 (6 bases). The CDR3 loop spans 15 amino acids. The V end was cut by 4 bases, the J end by 0 bases, with 10 bases between. CDR1 and CDR2 (germline): SNHLY, FYNNEI. CDR3 nucleotide sequence: TGTGCCAGCAGTGGGACAGCGGCCTCTGGAAACACCATATATTTT. Encoded protein: CASSGTAASGNTIYF.

This chain links TRBV6-2 or TRBV6-3 with TRBJ1-6; D ambiguous. The CDR3 is made up of 15 amino acids. From germline, CDR1 is MNHEY and CDR2 SVGEGT. V lost 2 bases to trimming and J lost 7 bases, with 12 bases between them. The CDR3 DNA is TGTGCCAGCAGTTACGGGCTGTTTGGCAATTCACCCCTCCACTTT. The encoded protein is CASSYGLFGNSPLHF.

The chain has TRBV6-5 and TRBJ2-1; 7 bases agree with TRBD1. Germline lookup yields CDR1 MNHEY and CDR2 SVGAGI. There are 13 residues in the CDR3. V shed 5 bases and J 8 bases; nucleotides not matched to a gene: 6. The CDR3 bases are TGTGCCAGCAGTAGAGACAGGGCGGATGAGCAGTTCTTC. Protein sequence: CASSRDRADEQFF.

The V call is TRBV5-6, the J call TRBJ2-3; 9 bases fit TRBD2. CDR1 is SGHDT, CDR2 YYEEEE, per germline. After removal of 4 bases from V and 5 bases from J, the junction contained 5 bases not matched to a gene. The CDR3 totals 14 residues. CDR3 DNA: TGTGCCAGCAGCACAGCGGGAGGTGTAGATACGCAGTATTTT. Its translation: CASSTAGGVDTQYF.